Below are 21 T cell receptor beta chains sequenced from a single sample in a study of T cell repertoires in cytomegalovirus infection (dated by TCRdb to between 2017 and 2020). These reads were obtained on an Illumina HiSeq 1500. TCRdb applied fastp at Q25 and MiXCR to the public reads, then kept only in-frame beta chains. Rows merge per CDR3 protein into single entries with the most common DNA and genes. This sample is represented by hundreds of thousands of distinct CDR3 sequences; 15% to 20% of them were singletons. The ten biggest clones cover around 11% of the sample. Sequences were obtained from PBMCs. Receptors originate from a human donor in good health (CMV status not recorded). Some clones in this sample may be carry-over from other donors' samples.

The chain joins TRBV2 to TRBJ1-2; D call uncertain. This CDR3 has 13 residues. V gave up 2 bases and J gave up 6 bases, with 10 bases separating them. Germline values: CDR1 SNHLY, CDR2 FYNNEI. CDR3 DNA sequence: TGTGCCAGCAGTGAAAATTCGGATGATGGCTACACCTTC. Translating gives CASSENSDDGYTF.

This clonotype was seen ten or more times. The chain has TRBV7-2 and TRBJ1-2; D is undetermined. The CDR3 is 14 amino acids. Germline lookup yields CDR1 SGHTA and CDR2 FQGNSA. Trimming pared 5 bases from V and 4 bases from J, leaving 14 bases between. The DNA for the CDR3 is TGTGCCAGCAGCCCCTGGCACCTCGGCTATGGCTACACCTTC. Its translation: CASSPWHLGYGYTF.

This chain joins TRBV5-1 and TRBJ2-3; D is tentatively TRBD1 or TRBD2 (5 bases each). From germline, CDR1 is SGHRS and CDR2 YFSETQ. V was cut by 3 bases and J by 2 bases, with 22 bases left in between. The CDR3 loop spans 18 amino acids. CDR3 bases: TGCGCCAGCAGCTGGGGACCAACCTACCAAGAATACACAGATACGCAGTATTTT. It encodes CASSWGPTYQEYTDTQYF.

This clonotype was observed a handful of times. The chain links TRBV6-5 to TRBJ1-4, with D tentatively TRBD1 (6 bases). The V and J ends lost 6 bases and 6 bases respectively, with 17 bases between them. Germline V gene lookup returns CDR1 MNHEY and CDR2 SVGAGI. The CDR3 is 15 residues long. The CDR3 loop reads CASSYRSGGDEKLFF. The DNA for the CDR3 is TGTGCCAGCAGCTACAGGTCGGGGGGCGATGAAAAACTGTTTTTT.

This clonotype was observed a handful of times. The chain uses TRBV6-8 and TRBJ1-1; no definite D call. This CDR3 is built from 14 residues. The germline V gene has CDR1 MNHGY and CDR2 SAAAGT. The ends were cut back, 0 bases at V and 1 base at J, with 6 bases in the middle. CDR3 sequence: CASSYSMGNTEAFF. The CDR3 DNA follows: TGTGCCAGCAGTTACTCTATGGGGAACACTGAAGCTTTCTTT.

The gene calls are TRBV5-1 and TRBJ2-3; no clear D gene. The CDR3 has 15 amino acids. Germline CDR1 reads SGHRS; CDR2 reads YFSETQ. V was clipped by 1 base and J by 0 bases, with 9 bases between them. For the CDR3, the DNA is TGCGCCAGCAGCTTGACAGTCTCTAGCACAGATACGCAGTATTTT. It is translated as CASSLTVSSTDTQYF.

This clonotype was recorded once. The chain uses TRBV7-9 and TRBJ1-2; D gene uncertain. CDR3 length: 14 residues. V lost 5 bases and J lost 4, with 14 bases in between. Germline V CDR1 and CDR2: SEHNR, FQNEAQ (reference sequence). The CDR3 spells CASSDKSPVYGYTF. The CDR3 DNA is TGTGCCAGCAGCGACAAAAGTCCGGTCTATGGCTACACCTTC.

This clonotype was recorded many times. V usage is TRBV7-2 and J usage is TRBJ1-2; no clear D. The CDR3 loop spans 13 amino acids. Germline CDR1 SGHTA, CDR2 FQGNSA. V was trimmed by 5 bases and J by 5 bases, leaving 12 bases between them. The CDR3 coding sequence is TGTGCCAGCAGCCTGAGCTTTAAGTATGGCTACACCTTC. This encodes CASSLSFKYGYTF.

The V gene is TRBV6-6, the J gene TRBJ2-7; unclear D gene. Between the trimmed V and J ends, which lost 0 bases and 0 bases, there was a span of 12 bases. Per germline, CDR1 MNHNY and CDR2 SVGAGI (reference sequence). This CDR3 is built from 16 residues. The CDR3 nucleotides read TGTGCCAGCAGTTACTCGAGACCGACGAGCTCCTACGAGCAGTACTTC. It is translated as CASSYSRPTSSYEQYF.

J is TRBJ2-3 and V is TRBV24-1, with D unresolved. This CDR3 region has 13 residues. V lost 3 bases to trimming and J lost 2 bases, with 5 bases between them. Germline CDR1 KGHDR, CDR2 SFDVKD. The CDR3 spells CATSDPNTDTQYF. The CDR3 nucleotides read TGTGCCACCAGTGATCCCAACACAGATACGCAGTATTTT.

This clonotype was picked up many times. The chain combines TRBV7-2 with TRBJ1-3; D unresolved. The CDR3 extends over 16 amino acids. The germline gives CDR1 SGHTA, CDR2 FQGNSA. Trimming pared 2 bases from V and 0 bases from J, leaving 11 bases between. CDR3 nucleotide sequence: TGTGCCAGCAGCTTAAGCCACTTATCCTCTGGAAACACCATATATTTT. This gives the protein CASSLSHLSSGNTIYF.

This clonotype occurred a few times. V usage is TRBV5-1 and J usage is TRBJ1-2, with no clear D. The V end lost 0 bases, the J end lost 7 bases, and 10 bases lay between the germline ends. The germline gives CDR1 SGHRS, CDR2 YFSETQ. The CDR3 consists of 13 residues. The chain's CDR3 is CASSLEASSGYTF. As DNA, the CDR3 is TGCGCCAGCAGCTTGGAGGCCTCGTCTGGCTACACCTTC.

The CDR3 DNA is TGTGCCAGCAGTACCACCCTAGCGGGGTGGGGCACCGGGGAGCTGTTTTTT. Amino acid sequence: CASSTTLAGWGTGELFF. This chain links TRBV12-3 or TRBV12-4 with TRBJ2-2; TRBD2 matches at 9 bases. V shed 5 bases, J shed 4 bases, and the junction held 11 bases outside the gene matches. The CDR3 has 17 residues.

J is TRBJ2-7 and V is TRBV5-6; 7 bases match TRBD1. The CDR3 sequence is 16 residues long. V lost 0 bases, J lost 0 bases, and 6 bases stayed unmatched. Germline-derived CDR1 and CDR2 are SGHDT and YYEEEE. CDR3 in DNA: TGTGCCAGCAGCTTGGCGGGACAGCTACTCTCCTACGAGCAGTACTTC. Encoded protein: CASSLAGQLLSYEQYF.

This clonotype has at least ten counts. The genes are TRBV7-2 and TRBJ1-2; a weak D match, TRBD1 (6 bases). Trimming cost V 5 bases and J 3 bases, with 10 bases left between them. CDR3 size: 13 residues. CDR1 and CDR2 (germline): SGHTA, FQGNSA. The CDR3 loop reads CASSRGHYYGYTF. CDR3 DNA sequence: TGTGCCAGCAGCCGGGGACACTACTATGGCTACACCTTC.

This clonotype showed up just a few times. The chain uses TRBV3-1 and TRBJ2-7, with 9 positions matching TRBD1. Germline V gene lookup returns CDR1 LGHDT and CDR2 YNNKEL (reference sequence). The CDR3 loop spans 17 amino acids. The V gene end was trimmed by 4 bases and the J gene end by 5 bases; junction bases not matched to a gene: 15. The CDR3 sequence is CASSPLYADRGGNEQYF. CDR3 coding DNA: TGTGCCAGCAGCCCCCTCTACGCGGACAGGGGCGGGAACGAGCAGTACTTC.

This clonotype was observed many times. The chain links TRBV11-2 to TRBJ1-6, with TRBD1 matching over 8 bases. V shed 3 bases, J shed 9 bases, and the junction held 4 bases outside the gene matches. The CDR3 totals 14 residues. Germline V gene lookup returns CDR1 SGHAT and CDR2 FQNNGV. The CDR3 region is CASSFDRGGSPLHF. CDR3 DNA sequence: TGTGCCAGCAGCTTCGACAGGGGAGGTTCACCCCTCCACTTT.

The chain links TRBV29-1 to TRBJ2-3; 10 bases fit TRBD1. Trimming removed 6 bases from V and 4 bases from J; junction bases left unmatched: 1. Germline V gene lookup returns CDR1 SQVTM and CDR2 ANQGSEA. CDR3 size: 12 residues. CDR3 loop: CSVGQGSDTQYF. In DNA, the CDR3 is TGCAGCGTGGGACAGGGGTCAGATACGCAGTATTTT.

This clonotype was seen ten or more times. The chain has TRBV7-2 and TRBJ2-1; D is tentatively TRBD1 or TRBD2 (5 bases each). The CDR3 contains 16 residues. Germline CDR1 SGHTA, CDR2 FQGNSA. V shed 1 base and J shed 4 bases, with 14 bases lying between them. The CDR3 sequence is CASSLEGSDLYNEQFF. In DNA, the CDR3 is TGTGCCAGCAGCTTAGAGGGGAGCGACTTATACAATGAGCAGTTCTTC.

In its sample, this clonotype was seen a few times. In DNA, the CDR3 is TGTGCCAGCAGCCTTCAGGGGGACACCTATGGCTACACCTTC. Protein sequence: CASSLQGDTYGYTF. The chain employs TRBV6-6 and TRBJ1-2, with TRBD1 identical over 7 bases. J gave up 4 bases and V 6 bases, and 8 bases lay outside the gene matches. This CDR3 region has 14 residues. Germline CDR1 is MNHNY and CDR2 is SVGAGI (reference sequence).

This rearrangement joins TRBV20-1 to TRBJ2-7; D not resolved. The CDR3 is 14 amino acids. Deletions cut 3 bases from V and 0 bases from J, with 12 bases between. Germline lookup yields CDR1 DFQATT and CDR2 SNEGSKA (reference sequence). The CDR3 DNA follows: TGCAGTGCTAGGCCGGGTAGCCTCTCCTACGAGCAGTACTTC. Protein: CSARPGSLSYEQYF.